Listed below are T cell receptor beta chains from one sample, sequenced in a study of blood T cell repertoires in COVID-19. Profiled with immunoSEQ multiplex PCR; TCRdb holds only in-frame clones, not every one. The repertoire holds roughly 100,000 clones, with roughly nine tenths as singletons. The sequencing sample was made of peripheral blood. The receptors come from a woman between 55 and 75 years old with acute or convalescent COVID-19. Both conserved end residues are part of each CDR3. The D gene is left open where the match is weak. Clone size is shown for a subset of rows, as once, few, many or a class of expanded clone.

D gene: .
clone size: .
J gene: TRBJ2-3
V gene: TRBV10-2
CDR3 DNA: TGCGCCAGCACAGAGTCTCCCACTAGCACAGATACGCAGTATTTT
CDR3 protein: CASTESPTSTDTQYF

D gene: .
clone size: .
J gene: TRBJ2-3
V gene: TRBV3-1/TRBV3-2
CDR3 DNA: TGTGCCAGCAGCCAAGGAGGGGGAACGTCGCAGTATTTT
CDR3 protein: CASSQGGGTSQYF

D gene: .
clone size: once
J gene: TRBJ1-6
V gene: TRBV20-1
CDR3 DNA: TGCAGTGCTAGTAGGGGGACCGGTAATTCACCCCTCCACTTT
CDR3 protein: CSASRGTGNSPLHF

D gene: .
clone size: .
J gene: TRBJ2-1
V gene: TRBV29-1
CDR3 DNA: TGCAGCGTCTCCGGGGTAGCGGAAGACAATGAGCAGTTCTTC
CDR3 protein: CSVSGVAEDNEQFF

D gene: .
clone size: .
J gene: TRBJ1-5
V gene: TRBV6-5
CDR3 DNA: TGTGCCAGCAGCCCAGGGGTAACGGATCAGCCCCAGCATTTT
CDR3 protein: CASSPGVTDQPQHF

D gene: .
clone size: .
J gene: TRBJ1-3
V gene: TRBV12-3/TRBV12-4
CDR3 DNA: TGTGCGTCAGACAGTAGCTCTGGAAACACCATATATTTT
CDR3 protein: CASDSSSGNTIYF

D gene: TRBD2
clone size: .
J gene: TRBJ2-5
V gene: TRBV5-4
CDR3 DNA: TGTGCCAGCAGCTTTGGGGGAGCGGGGTCCCAAGAGACCCAGTACTTC
CDR3 protein: CASSFGGAGSQETQYF

D gene: .
clone size: .
J gene: TRBJ2-4
V gene: TRBV27
CDR3 DNA: TGTGCCAGCGGTTTCGTAAGCGGGGCCAAAAACATTCAGTACTTC
CDR3 protein: CASGFVSGAKNIQYF

D gene: .
clone size: .
J gene: TRBJ2-7
V gene: TRBV5-1
CDR3 DNA: TGCGCCAGCAGCCGCACCGGGGGCTCCTACGAGCAGTACTTC
CDR3 protein: CASSRTGGSYEQYF

D gene: .
clone size: .
J gene: TRBJ1-5
V gene: TRBV6-5
CDR3 DNA: TGTGCCAGCAGAAGGGACTTTGATCAGCCCCAGCATTTT
CDR3 protein: CASRRDFDQPQHF

D gene: TRBD2
clone size: .
J gene: TRBJ2-1
V gene: TRBV28
CDR3 DNA: TGTGCCAGCAGTTTAGTACCGGGAGGAAGGTATGAGCAGTTCTTC
CDR3 protein: CASSLVPGGRYEQFF

D gene: TRBD1
clone size: .
J gene: TRBJ1-1
V gene: TRBV29-1
CDR3 DNA: TGCAGCGTTCTGGGACAGGGGGGGAAGAGCACTGAAGCTTTCTTT
CDR3 protein: CSVLGQGGKSTEAFF

D gene: .
clone size: .
J gene: TRBJ2-1
V gene: TRBV19
CDR3 DNA: TGTGCCAGTAGTATTTTTTACGGTGAGCAGTTCTTC
CDR3 protein: CASSIFYGEQFF

D gene: .
clone size: .
J gene: TRBJ1-3
V gene: TRBV3-1/TRBV3-2
CDR3 DNA: TGTGCCAGCAGCCAAGATAGCCCGATTCTCTACTCTGGAAACACCATATATTTT
CDR3 protein: CASSQDSPILYSGNTIYF

D gene: TRBD2
clone size: once
J gene: TRBJ2-1
V gene: TRBV18
CDR3 DNA: TGTGCCAGCTCAGGACTAGGAGCCCTCGTTAATGAGCAGTTCTTC
CDR3 protein: CASSGLGALVNEQFF

D gene: TRBD1
clone size: .
J gene: TRBJ1-1
V gene: TRBV11-3
CDR3 DNA: TGTGCCAGCAGCTTGGATAGGGGGCGCGCGGCTTTCTTT
CDR3 protein: CASSLDRGRAAFF

D gene: TRBD2
clone size: .
J gene: TRBJ2-5
V gene: TRBV5-1
CDR3 DNA: TGCGCCAGCAGCGTCTCGACTAGCGGAATCCAAGAGACCCAGTACTTC
CDR3 protein: CASSVSTSGIQETQYF

D gene: .
clone size: .
J gene: TRBJ2-3
V gene: TRBV19
CDR3 DNA: TGTGCCAGTAGTATAGATGGGACATCCTTCACAGATACGCAGTATTTT
CDR3 protein: CASSIDGTSFTDTQYF

D gene: TRBD2
clone size: .
J gene: TRBJ2-3
V gene: TRBV30
CDR3 DNA: TGTGCCTGGAGCCCCAAGGGACTAGTCCCCCCAGATACGCAGTATTTT
CDR3 protein: CAWSPKGLVPPDTQYF

D gene: .
clone size: .
J gene: TRBJ1-2
V gene: TRBV6-5
CDR3 DNA: TGTGCCAGCAGATACTTGAGCCGATTCGGCTACACCTTC
CDR3 protein: CASRYLSRFGYTF

D gene: TRBD2
clone size: .
J gene: TRBJ2-7
V gene: TRBV7-2
CDR3 DNA: TGTGCCAGCAGCTCACCGCCGGGACTAGCGGGAGTTAGATCCTACGAGCAGTACTTC
CDR3 protein: CASSSPPGLAGVRSYEQYF

D gene: .
clone size: .
J gene: TRBJ1-1
V gene: TRBV28
CDR3 DNA: TGTGCCAGCAGCCCGGGGGGGATCACTGAAGCTTTCTTT
CDR3 protein: CASSPGGITEAFF